This is a list of T cell receptor beta chains from one sample in a study of cytomegalovirus exposure and HLA in healthy donors. Here immunoSEQ multiplex PCR was the method, and the copy in TCRdb shows in-frame clones only, minus some. The data contain about 140,000 clones, approximately 79% of them singletons. The sequencing sample was made of PBMCs. The source is a female donor in good health and CMV-seronegative. Both conserved end residues are part of each CDR3. The D gene is left open where the match is weak. For some rows the clone size is stated as once, few or many, or as a class when expanded; others skip it.

v_call,d_call,clone_size,j_call,cdr3_length,cdr3_aa,cdr3_nt
TRBV28,-,-,TRBJ2-7,12,CASSLYAGEQYF,TGTGCCAGCAGTTTATATGCGGGCGAGCAGTACTTC
TRBV29-1,TRBD1,-,TRBJ2-7,13,CSVVGQESYEQYF,TGCAGCGTGGTAGGACAGGAGTCCTACGAGCAGTACTTC
TRBV4-1,TRBD2,-,TRBJ2-1,16,CASSQEESGSFDEQFF,TGCGCCAGCAGCCAAGAGGAAAGCGGGAGCTTCGATGAGCAGTTCTTC
TRBV2,-,once,TRBJ1-5,13,CASSRHSNQPQHF,TGTGCCAGCAGCAGGCATAGCAATCAGCCCCAGCATTTT
TRBV14,-,-,TRBJ2-2,16,CASTPAGSANTGELFF,TGTGCCAGCACCCCGGCGGGCAGCGCGAACACCGGGGAGCTGTTTTTT
TRBV4-1,TRBD1,-,TRBJ2-3,16,CASSQALGQGGDTQYF,TGCGCCAGCAGCCAAGCCCTAGGACAGGGTGGAGATACGCAGTATTTT
TRBV6-5,-,-,TRBJ2-7,15,CASSRQELKRDEQYF,TGTGCCAGCAGTCGACAGGAGTTAAAACGCGACGAGCAGTACTTC
TRBV9,-,few,TRBJ1-2,15,CASSVDTGPSLGYTF,TGTGCCAGCAGCGTCGACACAGGGCCTTCTCTTGGCTACACCTTC
TRBV6-6,TRBD2,few,TRBJ2-7,15,CASSYSGAGAYEQYF,TGTGCCAGCAGTTACTCCGGCGCGGGGGCCTACGAGCAGTACTTC
TRBV5-1,TRBD2,-,TRBJ2-2,17,CASSRATSGRATGELFF,TGCGCCAGCAGCCGGGCTACTAGCGGGAGGGCGACCGGGGAGCTGTTTTTT
TRBV5-1,TRBD1,-,TRBJ1-1,15,CASSLDTGGNTEAFF,TGCGCCAGCAGCTTGGATACAGGGGGGAACACTGAAGCTTTCTTT
TRBV28,-,-,TRBJ2-1,15,CASSLIGRREDEQFF,TGTGCCAGCAGCCTAATCGGAAGGAGAGAGGATGAGCAGTTCTTC
TRBV2,-,-,TRBJ2-1,17,CASSELNPGLSYNEQFF,TGTGCCAGCAGTGAGCTGAACCCGGGACTTTCCTACAATGAGCAGTTCTTC
TRBV5-1,TRBD1,-,TRBJ1-4,16,CASSLDGQGPNEKLFF,TGCGCCAGCAGCTTGGATGGACAGGGCCCTAATGAAAAACTGTTTTTT
TRBV19,TRBD1,-,TRBJ1-1,14,CASSTGTGNTEAFF,TGTGCCAGTAGTACCGGGACAGGGAACACTGAAGCTTTCTTT
TRBV13,-,few,TRBJ2-7,13,CASSFTATYEQYF,TGTGCCAGCAGCTTTACAGCCACCTACGAGCAGTACTTC
TRBV6-5,TRBD1,-,TRBJ2-5,16,CASSFGAGTAQETQYF,TGTGCCAGCAGTTTCGGAGCCGGGACAGCCCAAGAGACCCAGTACTTC